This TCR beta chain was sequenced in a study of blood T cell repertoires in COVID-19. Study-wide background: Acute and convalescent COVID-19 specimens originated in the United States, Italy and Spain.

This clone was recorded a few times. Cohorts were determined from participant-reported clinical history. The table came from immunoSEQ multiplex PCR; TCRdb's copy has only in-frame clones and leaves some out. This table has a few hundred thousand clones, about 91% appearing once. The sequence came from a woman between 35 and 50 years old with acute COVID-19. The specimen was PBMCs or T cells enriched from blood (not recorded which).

CDR3 bases: TGTGCCAGCAGCTTAGGCTACAGGGGGCTGAGAGGAAACACCATATATTTT. Amino acid sequence: CASSLGYRGLRGNTIYF. This chain connects TRBV11-2 to TRBJ1-3; 9 bases line up with TRBD1. The CDR3 is 17 amino acids. CDR1 and CDR2 from the germline V gene are SGHAT and FQNNGV. With V trimmed by 1 base and J by 4 bases, 8 bases remained unmatched.